Listed below are T cell receptor beta chains from one sample, sequenced in a study of T cell repertoires in cytomegalovirus infection. From the reads, TCRdb called clonotypes with MiXCR, one entry per CDR3 protein. Among 560,000 or so distinct CDR3 sequences listed, 16% were seen once. Sequenced: CD8+ T cells from PBMCs. These receptors originate from a human donor in good health (CMV status not recorded). Some clones in this sample may be carry-over from other donors' samples. The CDR3 runs from the conserved cysteine through the conserved F or W. D genes are given only for firm matches. A clone size is listed for some rows: how often the clone was seen (once, few, many), or a class if it is expanded.

TRBV4-2	TRBJ2-2	TRBD2	-	CASSQETSGKAGELFF	TGTGCCAGCAGCCAAGAAACTAGCGGGAAGGCCGGGGAGCTGTTTTTT
TRBV13	TRBJ2-1	TRBD2	-	CASSLTGAGGPLIEQFF	TGTGCCAGCAGCCTCACCGGGGCGGGAGGGCCGTTGATTGAGCAGTTCTTC
TRBV6-2/TRBV6-3	TRBJ2-1	TRBD1	many	CAKRTGSSYNEQFF	TGTGCCAAACGGACAGGGAGCTCCTACAATGAGCAGTTCTTC
TRBV7-9	TRBJ1-2	-	many	CASGSGAEGDGYTF	TGTGCCAGCGGGAGCGGGGCTGAAGGTGATGGCTACACCTTC
TRBV19	TRBJ2-7	TRBD1	-	CASSRPEETGSYEQYF	TGTGCCAGTAGCAGGCCAGAGGAGACAGGGTCCTACGAGCAGTACTTC
TRBV6-6	TRBJ1-6	-	-	CASSRSRDIYNSPIHF	TGTGCAAGCAGCCGATCCCGGGACATATATAATTCACCCATCCACTTT
TRBV6-2/TRBV6-3	TRBJ2-2	-	-	CASSPIEGELFF	TGTGCCAGCAGCCCTATTGAGGGGGAGCTGTTTTTT
TRBV4-1	TRBJ1-1	-	-	CANSQGEGGNTEAFF	TGCGCCAACAGCCAAGGTGAAGGGGGGAACACTGAAGCCTTCTTT
TRBV10-3	TRBJ2-5	-	-	CAISSSGWVSQETQYF	TGTGCCATCAGCTCCTCGGGTTGGGTCAGCCAAGAGACCCAGTACTTC
TRBV27	TRBJ2-1	-	-	CASGGSGTNEQFF	TGTGCCAGCGGGGGGTCAGGGACCAATGAGCAGTTCTTC
TRBV19	TRBJ1-4	-	many	CASSGSGVANEKLFF	TGTGCCAGTAGTGGCTCCGGGGTAGCTAATGAAAAACTGTTTTTT
TRBV11-2	TRBJ2-5	-	many	CASSFIREETQYF	TGTGCCAGCAGCTTCATCCGGGAGGAGACCCAGTACTTC
TRBV4-1	TRBJ2-5	-	-	CASSQALIETQYF	TGCGCCAGCAGCCAAGCCCTGATAGAGACCCAGTACTTC
TRBV6-6	TRBJ1-1	TRBD1	few	CASSYGGDRFTEAFF	TGTGCCAGCAGTTACGGGGGGGACAGGTTCACTGAAGCTTTCTTT
TRBV7-2	TRBJ1-2	TRBD1	many	CASSLGQGANYGYTF	TGTGCCAGCAGCTTAGGGCAGGGGGCTAACTATGGCTACACCTTC
TRBV7-2	TRBJ1-4	-	many	CASSLVAITDEKLFF	TGTGCCAGCAGCTTAGTAGCGATCACAGATGAAAAACTGTTTTTT
TRBV15	TRBJ2-4	TRBD1	-	CASSRRTGGPLAKNIQYF	TGTGCCTCCAGCAGGCGGACAGGGGGCCCATTAGCCAAAAACATTCAGTACTTC
TRBV6-5	TRBJ1-2	TRBD1	many	CASKNPGGLYGYTF	TGTGCCAGCAAAAACCCAGGGGGCCTCTATGGCTACACCTTC
TRBV15	TRBJ1-2	-	-	CATSSSGGLYGYTF	TGTGCCACCAGCTCCTCAGGCGGCCTCTATGGCTACACCTTC
TRBV6-5	TRBJ2-2	-	many	CASSYPAGVQTGELFF	TGTGCCAGCAGTTACCCCGCCGGGGTGCAGACCGGGGAGCTGTTTTTT
TRBV20-1	TRBJ2-7	TRBD2	few	CSAPPGLAVYEQYF	TGCAGTGCTCCTCCGGGACTAGCGGTCTACGAGCAGTACTTC
TRBV28	TRBJ1-1	-	few	CASSLFMSRGGTAFF	TGTGCCAGCAGTTTATTCATGTCGCGAGGGGGGACGGCTTTCTTT
TRBV4-1	TRBJ2-7	TRBD2	-	CASTPTSGRFYEQYF	TGCGCCAGCACCCCAACCAGCGGGAGGTTCTACGAGCAGTACTTC
TRBV3-1	TRBJ2-1	TRBD2	few	CASSLHSGTSGPHNEQFF	TGTGCCAGCAGCCTTCATTCCGGGACTAGCGGACCCCACAATGAGCAGTTCTTC
TRBV5-4	TRBJ2-2	TRBD2	many	CASSGGLAANTGELFF	TGTGCCAGCAGCGGGGGACTAGCGGCGAACACCGGGGAGCTGTTTTTT
TRBV11-2	TRBJ2-1	-	many	CASSYLRRGYNEQFF	TGTGCCAGCAGCTATCTAAGGAGAGGTTACAATGAGCAGTTCTTC
TRBV20-1	TRBJ2-3	-	-	CSASSWIRGAGTDTQYF	TGCAGTGCTAGTTCTTGGATTCGCGGTGCAGGCACAGATACGCAGTATTTT
TRBV6-5	TRBJ2-4	-	many	CASSNDKLLNIQYF	TGTGCCAGCAGTAACGACAAGCTACTAAACATTCAGTACTTC
TRBV11-2	TRBJ1-1	-	many	CASSLLPEAKDTEAFF	TGTGCCAGCAGCTTACTCCCCGAAGCTAAGGACACTGAAGCTTTCTTT
TRBV7-3	TRBJ2-5	TRBD1	many	CASSYRGQGETQYF	TGTGCCAGCAGCTACCGGGGACAGGGGGAGACCCAGTACTTC
TRBV4-2	TRBJ1-5	-	many	CASSGGGGLGQPQHF	TGTGCCAGCAGCGGAGGCGGCGGCCTCGGACAGCCCCAGCATTTT
TRBV7-9	TRBJ2-3	TRBD2	many	CASSLGGGSDTQYF	TGTGCCAGCAGCTTGGGGGGAGGGTCAGATACGCAGTATTTT
TRBV27	TRBJ1-1	-	many	CASSVNGEAFF	TGTGCCAGCAGCGTAAATGGTGAAGCTTTCTTT
TRBV29-1	TRBJ2-7	-	-	CSVEGIEPEQYF	TGCAGCGTTGAGGGAATAGAACCAGAGCAGTACTTC
TRBV5-6	TRBJ2-1	-	many	CASSPGDGNYNEQFF	TGTGCCAGCAGCCCAGGAGACGGAAACTACAATGAGCAGTTCTTC
TRBV7-9	TRBJ2-1	-	many	CASSRDPNEQFF	TGTGCCAGCAGCAGGGATCCCAATGAGCAGTTCTTC
TRBV10-3	TRBJ2-1	TRBD2	many	CAISESKTSGGSYNEQFF	TGTGCCATCAGTGAGTCGAAAACTAGCGGGGGATCCTACAATGAGCAGTTCTTC
TRBV5-1	TRBJ1-4	-	few	CASRPDGYNEKLFF	TGCGCCAGCAGACCCGACGGCTATAATGAAAAACTGTTTTTT
TRBV9	TRBJ2-1	-	few	CASSVAQGNEQFF	TGTGCCAGCAGCGTAGCCCAGGGGAATGAGCAGTTCTTC
TRBV6-6	TRBJ2-3	TRBD2	many	CASSYTGLAGDTDTQYF	TGTGCCAGCAGTTACACGGGACTAGCGGGAGACACAGATACGCAGTATTTT
TRBV28	TRBJ2-7	-	many	CASSSREQYF	TGTGCCAGCAGTTCCCGGGAGCAGTACTTC
TRBV6-1	TRBJ2-5	-	many	CASSASTASEETQYF	TGTGCCAGCAGTGCTTCGACAGCATCCGAGGAGACCCAGTACTTC
TRBV7-9	TRBJ1-2	-	many	CASSPPNPANYGYTF	TGTGCCAGCAGCCCCCCGAACCCCGCTAACTATGGCTACACCTTC
TRBV28	TRBJ1-1	-	many	CASSLNEGTGTEAFF	TGTGCCAGCAGTTTGAATGAGGGGACTGGCACTGAAGCTTTCTTT
TRBV24-1	TRBJ2-1	-	-	CATSASGGNEQFF	TGTGCCACCAGTGCGAGTGGAGGGAATGAGCAGTTCTTC
TRBV7-7	TRBJ2-7	-	-	CASSPGGGLAGEQYF	TGTGCTAGCAGCCCAGGCGGGGGCTTGGCCGGGGAGCAGTACTTC
TRBV27	TRBJ2-7	TRBD2	few	CASSLIGGNDEQYF	TGTGCCAGCAGTTTAATCGGGGGGAACGACGAGCAGTACTTC
TRBV14	TRBJ1-2	-	few	CASSQHPYGYTF	TGTGCCAGCAGCCAACACCCCTATGGCTACACCTTC
TRBV7-9	TRBJ1-2	-	few	CASSLRERSNYGYTF	TGTGCCAGCAGCTTGAGGGAGAGGAGCAACTATGGCTACACCTTC
TRBV9	TRBJ1-1	TRBD1	-	CASGSPGQGMNTEAFF	TGTGCCAGCGGCAGCCCTGGACAGGGAATGAACACTGAAGCTTTCTTT
TRBV12-5	TRBJ2-3	-	many	CASGLVTLTSVPSGTDTQYF	TGTGCTAGTGGTTTGGTTACGCTCACCTCCGTGCCTAGTGGCACAGATACGCAGTATTTT
TRBV4-2	TRBJ2-7	TRBD2	few	CASSQDREREASYEQYF	TGTGCCAGCAGCCAAGATCGGGAGCGGGAGGCCTCCTACGAGCAGTACTTC
TRBV27	TRBJ2-1	-	few	CASSDLLVGEQFF	TGTGCCAGCAGTGACCTCCTTGTGGGGGAGCAGTTCTTC
TRBV2	TRBJ2-7	TRBD2	-	CASTRGDYFYEQYF	TGTGCCAGCACCCGAGGGGACTACTTCTACGAGCAGTACTTC
TRBV7-7	TRBJ2-1	-	many	CASSPRLRVSYNEQFF	TGTGCCAGCAGCCCCAGGTTGCGGGTCTCCTACAATGAGCAGTTCTTC
TRBV12-3/TRBV12-4	TRBJ2-7	TRBD2	few	CASSPSLGGGAYEQYF	TGTGCCAGCAGTCCATCCCTGGGCGGGGGAGCCTACGAGCAGTACTTC
TRBV6-2/TRBV6-3	TRBJ2-1	TRBD2	-	CASSTLLAGGPDEQFF	TGTGCCAGCAGCACCCTACTAGCGGGAGGGCCAGACGAGCAGTTCTTC
TRBV12-2	TRBJ2-4	-	many	CASRLGQGASKNIQYF	TGTGCAAGTCGCTTGGGACAGGGGGCTTCCAAAAACATTCAGTACTTC
TRBV20-1	TRBJ2-5	TRBD2	few	CSARSLTTSGEQETQYF	TGCAGTGCTAGATCCCTTACGACTAGCGGGGAGCAAGAGACCCAGTACTTC
TRBV10-3	TRBJ2-7	-	few	CAISEEGLSTYEQYF	TGTGCCATCAGTGAGGAGGGCCTATCAACCTACGAGCAGTACTTC